The T cell receptor (beta chain) described here comes from a study of blood T cell repertoires in COVID-19. Overall study context: The United States, Italy and Spain supplied acute and convalescent COVID-19 samples.

Methods used by the authors: Reference gene primer amplification yielded estimated nucleated cell counts. TCRdb keeps only in-frame clones here, not all; method: immunoSEQ multiplex PCR. The V and J calls and the clone size are those of that table, but D and trimming were determined from the DNA. The sample lists tens of thousands of clones; roughly 90% were seen once. This clone was counted once. Germline V gene data show CDR1 as SGHTA and CDR2 as FQGNSA. V shed 5 bases, J shed 1 base, and the junction held 9 bases outside the gene matches. CDR3 length: 16 residues. The chain combines TRBV7-2 with TRBJ1-2; 8 bases are a match to TRBD1. Sequences were obtained from peripheral blood. The clonotype was recovered from a man over 45 with acute or convalescent COVID-19. The CDR3 is CASSANRGGNNYGYTF. For the CDR3, the DNA is TGTGCCAGCAGCGCCAACAGGGGGGGGAATAACTATGGCTACACCTTC.